The 13 T cell receptor beta chains presented below share a single source sample, sequenced in a study of siplizumab effects on memory and regulatory T cells (dated by TCRdb to the late 2010s). The method behind the library was the immunoSEQ multiplex PCR assay. TCRdb provides this immuneACCESS table in a form limited to in-frame rearrangements. Some clones are lacking; in checked studies, under half of them reflect an unresolved V gene, and why the rest are absent is not known. The sample includes approximately 97,000 clones, with roughly 90% observed a single time. About 1.1% of the sample is taken by the ten largest. Sequencing was carried out using CD4+ T cells sorted from blood. The source is a human donor in good health.

The chain links TRBV19 to TRBJ2-1, with no clear D. V was trimmed by 5 bases and J by 7 bases, leaving 6 bases between them. The CDR3 loop spans 11 amino acids. The germline V gene encodes CDR1 LNHDA and CDR2 SQIVND (reference sequence). CDR3 DNA: TGTGCCAGTAGTCCCGGTAATGAGCAGTTCTTC. Translated, it gives CASSPGNEQFF.

The rearrangement uses TRBV30 and TRBJ2-3; D possibly matches TRBD1 or TRBD2 (6 bases each). The germline V gene encodes CDR1 GTSNPN and CDR2 SVGIG (reference sequence). This CDR3 region has 12 residues. V lost 8 bases and J 3 bases, leaving 12 bases between the germline ends. CDR3 residues: CAEQGGTDTQYF. CDR3 in DNA: TGTGCCGAACAAGGGGGGACAGATACGCAGTATTTT. Combining the CDR3 with reference TRBV30 and TRBJ2-3 gives the whole variable domain SQTIHQWPATLVQPVGSPLSLECTVEGTSNPNLYWYRQAAGRGLQLLFYSVGIGQISSEVPQNLSASRPQDRQFILSSKKLLLSDSGFYLCAEQGGTDTQYFGPGTRLTVL.

The genes are TRBV10-2 and TRBJ2-3; a possible D gene is TRBD2 (6 bases). V dropped 3 bases and J dropped 3 bases, with 13 bases sitting between them. The CDR3 has 15 amino acids. Germline V gene sequence: CDR1 WSHSY, CDR2 SAAADI. The CDR3 bases are TGCGCCAGCAGTGAAAGGCGTCTAGCGACAGATACGCAGTATTTT. Amino acids: CASSERRLATDTQYF.

This chain connects TRBV4-2 to TRBJ2-3; TRBD2 aligns across 12 bases. CDR1 is LGHNA, CDR2 YNFKEQ, per germline. The V gene end was trimmed by 1 base and the J gene end by 9 bases; junction bases not matched to a gene: 5. This CDR3 has 15 residues. This chain's CDR3 is CASSQGTSGAITQYF. DNA for the CDR3: TGTGCCAGCAGCCAAGGGACTAGCGGGGCAATAACGCAGTATTTT.

The V and J genes are TRBV11-1 and TRBJ2-1; 9 nucleotides agree with TRBD2. CDR1 is SGHAT, CDR2 FQDESV, per germline (reference sequence). V shed 5 bases, J shed 6 bases, and the junction held 8 bases outside the gene matches. There are 15 residues in the CDR3. CDR3 nucleotide sequence: TGTGCCAGCAGCCTGGTAGCGGGAGCAAGCAATGAGCAGTTCTTC. It is translated as CASSLVAGASNEQFF. Combining the CDR3 with reference TRBV11-1 and TRBJ2-1 gives the whole variable domain EAEVAQSPRYKITEKSQAVAFWCDPISGHATLYWYRQILGQGPELLVQFQDESVVDDSQLPKDRFSAERLKGVDSTLKIQPAELGDSAMYLCASSLVAGASNEQFFGPGTRLTVL.

This rearrangement joins TRBV14 to TRBJ2-6, with D perhaps being TRBD1 or TRBD2 (5 bases each). The germline V and J ends were trimmed by 3 bases and 0 bases, with 21 bases remaining between them. The CDR3 totals 20 residues. Germline V gene sequence: CDR1 SGHDN, CDR2 FVKESK. The CDR3 here is CASSHQSFGTDYSGANVLTF. The CDR3, as DNA: TGTGCCAGCAGCCATCAATCTTTTGGGACGGATTACTCTGGGGCCAACGTCCTGACTTTC.

V and J are TRBV28 and TRBJ2-1; 8 bases map to TRBD2. Germline CDR1 MDHEN, CDR2 SYDVKM. The CDR3 spans 17 residues. Losses at the gene ends were 2 bases for V and 4 bases for J; bases not matched to a gene: 10. CDR3 in amino acids: CASSLRAQKRGYNEQFF. The CDR3 DNA follows: TGTGCCAGCAGTTTACGGGCCCAAAAGCGGGGGTACAATGAGCAGTTCTTC.

The J gene is TRBJ1-1, the V gene TRBV11-2, with a weak D call TRBD1 (6 bases). Germline V gene sequence: CDR1 SGHAT, CDR2 FQNNGV. CDR3 length: 15 amino acids. V gave up 2 bases and J gave up 4 bases, with 14 bases separating them. CDR3 residues: CASSLKGGGGTEAFF. CDR3 in DNA: TGTGCCAGCAGCTTAAAGGGGGGCGGGGGCACTGAAGCTTTCTTT.

V and J are TRBV11-1 and TRBJ1-3; D uncertain. The V end lost 3 bases, the J end lost 4 bases, and 7 bases lay between the germline ends. Germline V CDR1 and CDR2: SGHAT, FQDESV (reference sequence). The CDR3 length is 13 residues. CDR3 DNA: TGTGCCAGCAGCTTTTTTTCCGGAAACACCATATATTTT. It yields the protein CASSFFSGNTIYF.

The gene calls are TRBV10-3 and TRBJ1-1; TRBD1 matches 9 bases. CDR1 is ENHRY and CDR2 is SYGVKD in the germline V gene. This CDR3 comprises 16 residues. V shed 3 bases and J 3 bases; nucleotides not matched to a gene: 8. DNA for the CDR3: TGTGCCATCAGTGAAGGGACAGGGTATACAGACACTGAAGCTTTCTTT. Translating gives CAISEGTGYTDTEAFF.

The chain combines TRBV6-5 with TRBJ2-1; 7 bases are shared with TRBD2. CDR1 and CDR2 from the germline V gene are MNHEY and SVGAGI. Trimming at V came to 0 bases and at J to 6 bases, leaving 2 bases not matched to a gene. The CDR3 contains 14 residues. For the CDR3, the DNA is TGTGCCAGCAGTTACTCGAGGACTAGCAATGAGCAGTTCTTC. Amino acid sequence: CASSYSRTSNEQFF.

The chain has TRBV7-9 and TRBJ1-1; no reliable D call. With 5 bases removed from V and 1 base from J, the gap between germline ends came to 11 bases. Germline values: CDR1 SEHNR, CDR2 FQNEAQ (reference sequence). The CDR3 consists of 14 residues. The CDR3 DNA follows: TGTGCCAGCAGCCAGATGAGAACGAACACTGAAGCTTTCTTT. It yields the protein CASSQMRTNTEAFF.

Concerning this clone itself: At one of its ends the junction is not consistent with the germline gene, which may arise from a read error. The chain uses TRBV29-1 and TRBJ2-5; no reliable D call. The germline CDR1 and CDR2 sequences are SQVTM and ANQGSEA. CDR3 size: 9 residues. The CDR3 reads CSVEETQYF. DNA for the CDR3: TGCAGCGTGGAAGAGACCCAGTACTTC.